This T cell receptor (beta chain) was obtained from a study of blood T cell repertoires in COVID-19. Across the whole study: From the United States, Italy and Spain came samples of acute and convalescent COVID-19. PBMCs, B-cell-depleted T cells, or T cells were the source of the cDNA or gDNA that made up the material.

V lost 4 bases to trimming and J lost 4 bases; unmatched junction nucleotides: 8. Germline V gene lookup returns CDR1 SGHAT and CDR2 FQNNGV. This CDR3 region has 16 residues. How the authors handled the data: Nucleated cell counts were estimated from reference gene primer amplification. Data came from immunoSEQ multiplex PCR; TCRdb stores just in-frame clones and leaves some out. That table gives V, J and clone size, and the DNA gave D and trimming. In the table there are some 490,000 clones, less than 90% of which are singletons. Living in roughly 25 US areas, the participants were between roughly 18 and 89 years of age.

What was sequenced was PBMCs or T cells enriched from blood (not recorded which). The clonotype was recovered from a woman in her sixties or seventies who had recovered from COVID-19. V gene TRBV11-2 combines with J gene TRBJ2-1, with 9 bases lining up with TRBD1. CDR3 sequence reads: CASSSYRDRVYNEQFF. CDR3 sequence (DNA): TGTGCCAGCAGCTCATACCGGGACAGGGTATACAATGAGCAGTTCTTC. The variable domain in full, with the rest retrieved from reference TRBV11-2 and TRBJ2-1, is EAGVAQSPRYKIIEKRQSVAFWCNPISGHATLYWYQQILGQGPKLLIQFQNNGVVDDSQLPKDRFSAERLKGVDSTLKIQPAKLEDSAVYLCASSSYRDRVYNEQFFGPGTRLTVL.